The next 11 T cell receptor beta chains were all read from a single sample in a study of T-cell memory formation after mild COVID-19. TCRdb processed the 5' RACE reads anew with MiXCR; each CDR3 protein has one entry. The sample lists 470,000 or so distinct CDR3 sequences, roughly 18% occurring once. The sequencing input was PBMCs or a T cell subset sorted from them (not recorded which). These receptors all stem from a man younger than 30 who had mild COVID-19 (a few samples of this study predate the infection). Cell type and time point are not known.

The V call is TRBV4-1, the J call TRBJ2-3; 10 bases are a match to TRBD2. With V trimmed by 4 bases and J by 2 bases, 9 bases remained unmatched. The CDR3 loop spans 17 amino acids. Germline CDR1 is MGHRA and CDR2 is YSYEKL. The CDR3 DNA reads as TGCGCCAGCAGCCCCGATAGCGGGGGGCTTTCCACAGATACGCAGTATTTT. It yields the protein CASSPDSGGLSTDTQYF.

The chain joins TRBV3-1 to TRBJ1-1; possible D gene TRBD1, 6 bases. V lost 2 bases to trimming and J lost 5 bases, with 9 bases between them. Germline assignment: CDR1 LGHDT and CDR2 YNNKEL (reference sequence). This CDR3 has 13 residues. In DNA, the CDR3 is TGTGCCAGCAGCCAATCGGACAGAACTGAAGCTTTCTTT. It is translated as CASSQSDRTEAFF.

The V call is TRBV4-3, the J call TRBJ1-4, with D maybe TRBD1 (5 bases). The CDR3 covers 15 residues. Per germline, CDR1 LGHNA and CDR2 YSLEER. Trimming took off 5 bases at V and 2 bases at J, with 12 bases between the two ends. The CDR3 DNA follows: TGCGCCAGCAGCAGGGGAACGGTCACTAATGAAAAACTGTTTTTT. Its translation is CASSRGTVTNEKLFF.

In this sample, this clonotype turned up many times. CDR3 loop: CASSPTGHEQYF. The CDR3 bases are TGTGCCAGCAGCCCGACAGGCCACGAGCAGTACTTC. This chain links TRBV7-2 with TRBJ2-7, with D tentatively TRBD1 (6 bases). Germline CDR1 reads SGHTA; CDR2 reads FQGNSA. The ends were cut back, 5 bases at V and 5 bases at J, with 10 bases in the middle. CDR3 length: 12 residues. Filled out from reference TRBV7-2 and TRBJ2-7, the complete variable domain reads GAGVSQSPSNKVTEKGKDVELRCDPISGHTALYWYRQSLGQGLEFLIYFQGNSAPDKSGLPSDRFSAERTGGSVSTLTIQRTQQEDSAVYLCASSPTGHEQYFGPGTRLTVT.

This clonotype occurred many times. The rearrangement joins TRBV7-9 to TRBJ2-5, with 7 nucleotides matching TRBD2. Germline CDR1 and CDR2: SEHNR and FQNEAQ (reference sequence). This CDR3 has 12 amino acids. The CDR3 DNA reads as TGTGCGAGCGGGGCCCGGGAGGAGACCCAGTACTTC. This encodes CASGAREETQYF.

At least ten counts were recorded for this clonotype. The chain has TRBV9 and TRBJ1-6; D is unresolved. V lost 0 bases, J lost 8 bases, and 12 bases lay in between. This CDR3 comprises 15 residues. Germline loops: CDR1 SGDLS, CDR2 YYNGEE. CDR3: CASSVEGRRDSPLHF. The CDR3 DNA follows: TGTGCCAGCAGCGTAGAAGGCAGGAGGGATTCACCCCTCCACTTT. Full variable domain (outside the CDR3, taken from reference TRBV9 and TRBJ1-6): DSGVTQTPKHLITATGQRVTLRCSPRSGDLSVYWYQQSLDQGLQFLIQYYNGEERAKGNILERFSAQQFPDLHSELNLSSLELGDSALYFCASSVEGRRDSPLHFGNGTRLTVT.

This clonotype came up many times. V and J are TRBV6-5 and TRBJ2-7; 9 bases align to TRBD1. The CDR3 loop spans 14 amino acids. J was trimmed by 4 bases and V by 5 bases; bases with no gene match: 6. Germline V gene sequence: CDR1 MNHEY, CDR2 SVGAGI. CDR3 region: CASSAGTGRYEQYF. The CDR3 DNA is TGTGCCAGCAGTGCCGGGACAGGGAGGTACGAGCAGTACTTC.

This sequence joins TRBV3-1 and TRBJ1-2; tentative D call: TRBD1 (6 bases). The CDR3 is 15 amino acids. V was pared by 0 bases and J by 4 bases, with 12 bases between. Germline lookup yields CDR1 LGHDT and CDR2 YNNKEL (reference sequence). The CDR3 DNA reads TGTGCCAGCAGCCAAGAACAGGGCGGAAGCTATGGCTACACCTTC. Its protein product is CASSQEQGGSYGYTF.

This rearrangement joins TRBV28 to TRBJ2-3, with D tentatively TRBD1 (6 bases). Deletions cut 7 bases from V and 2 bases from J, with 7 bases between. CDR1 is MDHEN and CDR2 is SYDVKM in the germline V gene. The CDR3 runs to 12 residues. In nucleotides, the CDR3 is TGTGCCAGCACAGGGGTCACAGATACGCAGTATTTT. It codes for CASTGVTDTQYF.

This chain links TRBV4-1 with TRBJ2-7; D tentatively reads TRBD1 or TRBD2 (6 bases each). In germline, CDR1 is MGHRA, CDR2 YSYEKL. This CDR3 spans 14 amino acids. Trimming left V 0 bases short and J 4 bases short, with 10 bases between. The CDR3, as DNA: TGCGCCAGCAGCCAAGAGGGGGGCAGGTACGAGCAGTACTTC. Protein product: CASSQEGGRYEQYF.

The sample holds a few counts of this clonotype. This chain links TRBV24-1 with TRBJ1-5; maybe TRBD1 (6 bases). Germline loops: CDR1 KGHDR, CDR2 SFDVKD. The CDR3 has 14 residues. V was cut by 3 bases and J by 4 bases, with 9 bases left in between. The CDR3 sequence: CATSDPGANQPQHF. The CDR3 coding sequence is TGTGCCACCAGTGATCCAGGGGCGAATCAGCCCCAGCATTTT.